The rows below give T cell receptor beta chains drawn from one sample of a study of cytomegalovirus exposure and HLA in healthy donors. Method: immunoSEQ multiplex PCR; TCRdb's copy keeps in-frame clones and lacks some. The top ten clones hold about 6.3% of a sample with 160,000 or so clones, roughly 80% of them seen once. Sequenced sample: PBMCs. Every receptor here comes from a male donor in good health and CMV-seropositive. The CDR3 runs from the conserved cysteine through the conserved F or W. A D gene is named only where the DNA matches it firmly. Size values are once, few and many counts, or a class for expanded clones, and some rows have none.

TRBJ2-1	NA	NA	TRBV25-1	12	CASSATGHALFF	TGTGCCAGCAGTGCCACGGGACATGCGTTATTCTTC
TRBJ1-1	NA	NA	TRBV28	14	CASIFLPDGGEAFF	TGTGCCAGCATTTTCCTCCCTGACGGCGGCGAAGCTTTCTTT
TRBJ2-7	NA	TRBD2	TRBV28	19	CASSDLGLAGGPALYEQYF	TGTGCCAGCAGTGACCTGGGACTAGCGGGAGGGCCGGCTTTGTACGAGCAGTACTTC
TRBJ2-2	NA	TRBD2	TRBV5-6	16	CASSQGLAGFTGELFF	TGTGCCAGCAGCCAGGGACTAGCGGGATTCACCGGGGAGCTGTTTTTT
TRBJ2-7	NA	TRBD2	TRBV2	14	CASSKGLASYEQYF	TGTGCCAGCAGTAAAGGACTAGCGTCCTACGAGCAGTACTTC
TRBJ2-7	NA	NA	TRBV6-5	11	CASRGAYEQYF	TGTGCCAGCAGGGGAGCCTACGAGCAGTACTTC
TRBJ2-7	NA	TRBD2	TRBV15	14	CATSGTSGAYEQYF	TGTGCCACCAGCGGGACTAGCGGGGCCTACGAGCAGTACTTC
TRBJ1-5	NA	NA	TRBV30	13	CAWSVDGNQPQHF	TGTGCCTGGAGTGTCGACGGGAATCAGCCCCAGCATTTT
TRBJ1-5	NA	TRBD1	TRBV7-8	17	CASSLVAGGDGNQPQHF	TGTGCCAGCAGCTTAGTCGCAGGGGGCGACGGCAATCAGCCCCAGCATTTT
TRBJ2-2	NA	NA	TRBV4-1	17	CASSQDGLAGVTGELFF	TGCGCCAGCAGCCAAGATGGATTGGCCGGGGTCACCGGGGAGCTGTTTTTT
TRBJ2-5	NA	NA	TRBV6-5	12	CASKGSGPTQYF	TGTGCCAGCAAGGGAAGCGGACCCACCCAGTACTTC
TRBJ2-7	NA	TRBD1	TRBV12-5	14	CASGSGTENSEQYF	TGTGCTAGTGGTTCCGGGACAGAAAATTCCGAGCAGTACTTC
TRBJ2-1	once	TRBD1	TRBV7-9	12	CASSSGQGRQFF	TGTGCCAGCAGTTCTGGACAGGGGCGACAGTTCTTC
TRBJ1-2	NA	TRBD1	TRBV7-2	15	CASSLSGGGAYGYTF	TGTGCCAGCAGCCTGAGTGGAGGGGGCGCCTATGGCTACACCTTC
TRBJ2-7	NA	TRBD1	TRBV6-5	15	CASSYREGALNEQYF	TGTGCCAGCAGTTACCGTGAGGGGGCATTAAACGAGCAGTACTTC
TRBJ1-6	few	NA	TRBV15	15	CATSRSRGGNSPLHF	TGTGCCACCAGCAGGTCCAGGGGAGGGAATTCACCCCTCCACTTT
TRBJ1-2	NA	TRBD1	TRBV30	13	CAWRDRANYGYTF	TGTGCCTGGAGGGACAGGGCCAACTATGGCTACACCTTC
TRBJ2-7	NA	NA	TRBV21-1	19	CASSKLRDSGRRSSYEQYF	TGTGCCAGCAGCAAACTGAGGGATAGCGGGAGGAGGAGCTCCTACGAGCAGTACTTC
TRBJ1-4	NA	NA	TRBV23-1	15	CASSQGQGTNEKLFF	TGCGCCAGCAGTCAAGGGCAGGGTACTAATGAAAAACTGTTTTTT
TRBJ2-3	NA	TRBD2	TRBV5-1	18	CASSLWDGLAGGADTQYF	TGCGCCAGCAGCTTGTGGGACGGACTAGCGGGAGGCGCAGATACGCAGTATTTT
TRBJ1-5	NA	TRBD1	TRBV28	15	CASSAWTGGLEPQHF	TGTGCCAGCAGTGCCTGGACAGGGGGCCTGGAGCCCCAGCATTTT
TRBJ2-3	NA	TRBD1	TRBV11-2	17	CASSPRVGTASTDTQYF	TGTGCCAGCAGCCCGCGGGTTGGGACAGCTAGCACAGATACGCAGTATTTT